The T cell receptor (beta chain) described here comes from a study of brain T cells in children with intractable seizures. Study observations and caveats: Pre-surgery blood may have been undersampled, hiding some clones.

For this clone: The antigen remains unidentified.

The sample's time point: blood from clinic visit 5 months post-surgery; TSC patient then seizure free. Surgery cases with the highest brain T cell transcript signatures were chosen for sequencing. Germline CDR1 SGHNT, CDR2 YYREEE (reference sequence). The CDR3 length is 16 residues. Trimming cost V 1 base and J 4 bases; bases outside gene matches: 4. Here immunoSEQ multiplex PCR was the method, and the copy in TCRdb shows in-frame clones only, minus some. The sample contains 340,000 or so clones, nearly 95% of which appear only once. The chain links TRBV5-4 to TRBJ2-3, with 12 bases matching TRBD2. This TCR was recovered from a boy in the first two years of life with tuberous sclerosis and intractable seizures. Sequencing was performed on peripheral blood, taken approximately 5 months after surgery. The CDR3 sequence: CASSLFRLAGADTQYF. The CDR3 nucleotides read TGTGCCAGCAGCTTGTTTCGACTAGCGGGGGCAGATACGCAGTATTTT.